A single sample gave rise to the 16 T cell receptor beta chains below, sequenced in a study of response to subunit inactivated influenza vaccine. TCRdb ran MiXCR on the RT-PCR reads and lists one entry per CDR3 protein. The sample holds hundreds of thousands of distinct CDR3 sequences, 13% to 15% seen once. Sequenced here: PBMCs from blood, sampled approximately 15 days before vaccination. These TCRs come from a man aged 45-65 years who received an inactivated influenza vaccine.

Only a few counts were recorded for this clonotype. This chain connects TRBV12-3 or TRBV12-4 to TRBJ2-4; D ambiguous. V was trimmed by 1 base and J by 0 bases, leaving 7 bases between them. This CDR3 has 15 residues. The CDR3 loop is CASSLGILAKNIQYF. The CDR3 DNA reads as TGTGCCAGCAGTTTAGGGATTTTAGCCAAAAACATTCAGTACTTC.

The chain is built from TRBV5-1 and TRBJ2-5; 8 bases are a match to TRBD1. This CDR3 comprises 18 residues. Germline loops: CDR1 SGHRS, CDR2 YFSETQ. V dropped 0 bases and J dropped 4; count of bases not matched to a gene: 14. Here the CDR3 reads CASSLGDPGGHLGETQYF. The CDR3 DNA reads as TGCGCCAGCAGCTTGGGGGACCCAGGGGGCCACCTCGGAGAGACCCAGTACTTC.

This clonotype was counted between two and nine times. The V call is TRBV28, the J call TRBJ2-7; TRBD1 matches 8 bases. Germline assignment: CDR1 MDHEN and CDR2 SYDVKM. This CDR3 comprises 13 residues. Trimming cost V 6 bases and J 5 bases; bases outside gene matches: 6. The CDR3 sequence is CASSPTGVDEQYF. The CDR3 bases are TGTGCCAGCAGCCCGACAGGGGTGGACGAGCAGTACTTC.

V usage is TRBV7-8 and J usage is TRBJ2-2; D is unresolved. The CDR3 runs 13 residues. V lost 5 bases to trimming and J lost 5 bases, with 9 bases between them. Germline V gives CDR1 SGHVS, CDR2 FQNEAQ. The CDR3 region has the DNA TGTGCCAGCAGCCCGATCGTTACCGGGGAGCTGTTTTTT. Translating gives CASSPIVTGELFF.

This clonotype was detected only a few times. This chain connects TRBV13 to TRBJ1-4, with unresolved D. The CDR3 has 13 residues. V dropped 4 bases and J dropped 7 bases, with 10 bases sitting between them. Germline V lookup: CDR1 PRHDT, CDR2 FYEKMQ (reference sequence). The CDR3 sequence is CASSSRGSEKLFF. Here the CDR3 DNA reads TGTGCCAGCAGCTCCCGCGGGAGTGAAAAACTGTTTTTT.

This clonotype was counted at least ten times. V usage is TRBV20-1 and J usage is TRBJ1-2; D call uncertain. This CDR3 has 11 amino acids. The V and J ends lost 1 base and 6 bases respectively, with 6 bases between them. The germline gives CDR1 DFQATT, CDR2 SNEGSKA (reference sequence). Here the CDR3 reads CSARGLDGYTF. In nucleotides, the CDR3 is TGCAGTGCTAGAGGTCTTGATGGCTACACCTTC.

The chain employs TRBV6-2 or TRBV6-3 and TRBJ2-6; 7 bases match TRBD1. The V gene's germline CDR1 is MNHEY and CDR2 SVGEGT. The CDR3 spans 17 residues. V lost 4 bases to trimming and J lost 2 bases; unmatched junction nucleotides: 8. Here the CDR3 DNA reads TGTGCCAGCAGTTCCGACAGGGACAGACCTGGGGCCAACGTCCTGACTTTC. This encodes CASSSDRDRPGANVLTF.

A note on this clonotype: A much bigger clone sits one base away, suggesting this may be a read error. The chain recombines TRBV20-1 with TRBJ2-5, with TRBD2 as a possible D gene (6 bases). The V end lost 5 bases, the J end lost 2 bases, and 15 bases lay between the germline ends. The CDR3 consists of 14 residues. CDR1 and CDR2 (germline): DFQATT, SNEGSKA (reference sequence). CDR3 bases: TGCAGTGCTGCTATGGCGGGGCAGCAAGAGACCCAGTACTTC. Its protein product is CSAAMAGQQETQYF.

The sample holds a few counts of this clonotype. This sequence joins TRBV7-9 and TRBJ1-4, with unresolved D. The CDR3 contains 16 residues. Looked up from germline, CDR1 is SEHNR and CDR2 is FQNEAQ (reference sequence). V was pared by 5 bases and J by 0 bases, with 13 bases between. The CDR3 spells CASSPRPFATNEKLFF. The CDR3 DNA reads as TGTGCCAGCAGCCCGAGGCCTTTTGCAACTAATGAAAAACTGTTTTTT.

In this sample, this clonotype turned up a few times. The CDR3 DNA is TGTGCCATCAGTGAGTCCCAGGGTTTAGGAACAGATACGCAGTATTTT. Encoded protein: CAISESQGLGTDTQYF. The chain uses TRBV10-3 and TRBJ2-3; tentative D call: TRBD1 (5 bases). Trimming pared 0 bases from V and 3 bases from J, leaving 13 bases between. Germline V gives CDR1 ENHRY, CDR2 SYGVKD. This CDR3 has 16 residues.

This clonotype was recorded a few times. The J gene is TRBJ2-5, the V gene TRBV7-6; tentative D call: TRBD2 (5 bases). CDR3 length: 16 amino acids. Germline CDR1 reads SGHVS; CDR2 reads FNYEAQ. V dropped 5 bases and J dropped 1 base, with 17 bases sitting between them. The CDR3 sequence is CASSRADGAAQETQYF. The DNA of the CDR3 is TGTGCCAGCAGCCGGGCGGACGGAGCGGCCCAAGAGACCCAGTACTTC. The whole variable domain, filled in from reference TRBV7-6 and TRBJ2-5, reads GAGVSQSPRYKVTKRGQDVALRCDPISGHVSLYWYRQALGQGPEFLTYFNYEAQQDKSGLPNDRFSAERPEGSISTLTIQRTEQRDSAMYRCASSRADGAAQETQYFGPGTRLLVL.

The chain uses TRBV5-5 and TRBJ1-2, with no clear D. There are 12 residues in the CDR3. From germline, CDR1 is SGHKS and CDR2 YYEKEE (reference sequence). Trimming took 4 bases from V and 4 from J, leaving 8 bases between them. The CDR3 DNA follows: TGTGCCAGCAGCACCTACAGCTATGGCTACACCTTC. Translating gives CASSTYSYGYTF.

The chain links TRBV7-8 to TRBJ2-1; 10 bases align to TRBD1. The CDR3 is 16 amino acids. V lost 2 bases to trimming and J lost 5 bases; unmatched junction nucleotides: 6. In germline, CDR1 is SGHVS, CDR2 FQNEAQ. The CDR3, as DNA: TGTGCCAGCAGCTTACCCGGGACAGGGGTTGACAATGAGCAGTTCTTC. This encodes CASSLPGTGVDNEQFF.

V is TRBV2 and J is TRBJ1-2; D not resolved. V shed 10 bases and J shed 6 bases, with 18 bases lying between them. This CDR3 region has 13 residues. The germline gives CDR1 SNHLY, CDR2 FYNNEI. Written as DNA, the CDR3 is TGTGCCACCATAGACGGAGTATCCCATGGCTACACCTTC. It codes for CATIDGVSHGYTF.

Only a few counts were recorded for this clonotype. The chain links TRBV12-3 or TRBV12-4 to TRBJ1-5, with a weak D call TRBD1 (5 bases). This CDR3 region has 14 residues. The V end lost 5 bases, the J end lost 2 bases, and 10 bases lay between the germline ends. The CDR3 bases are TGTGCCAGCAGTGACAGCTACGGCAATCAGCCCCAGCATTTT. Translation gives CASSDSYGNQPQHF.

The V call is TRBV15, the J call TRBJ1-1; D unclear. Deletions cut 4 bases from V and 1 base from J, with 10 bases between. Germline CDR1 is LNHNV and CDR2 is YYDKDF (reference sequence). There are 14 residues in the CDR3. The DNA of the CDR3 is TGTGCCACCAGCACAGGACGGGGGAACACTGAAGCTTTCTTT. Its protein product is CATSTGRGNTEAFF.